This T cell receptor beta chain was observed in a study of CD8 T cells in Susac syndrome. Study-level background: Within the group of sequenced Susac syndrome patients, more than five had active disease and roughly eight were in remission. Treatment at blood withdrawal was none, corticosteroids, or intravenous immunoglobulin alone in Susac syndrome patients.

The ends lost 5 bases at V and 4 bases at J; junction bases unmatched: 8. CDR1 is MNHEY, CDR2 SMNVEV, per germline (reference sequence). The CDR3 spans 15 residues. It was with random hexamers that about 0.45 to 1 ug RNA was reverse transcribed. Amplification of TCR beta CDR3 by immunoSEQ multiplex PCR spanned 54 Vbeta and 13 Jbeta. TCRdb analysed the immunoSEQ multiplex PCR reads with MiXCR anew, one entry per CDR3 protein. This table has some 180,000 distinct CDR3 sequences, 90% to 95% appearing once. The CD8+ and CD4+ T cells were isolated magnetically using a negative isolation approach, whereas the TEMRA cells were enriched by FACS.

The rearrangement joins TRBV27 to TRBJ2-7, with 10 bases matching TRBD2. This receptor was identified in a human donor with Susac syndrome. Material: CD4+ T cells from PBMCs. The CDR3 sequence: CASSRSAGGRYEQYF. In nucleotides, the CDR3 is TGTGCCAGCAGTCGCTCAGCGGGAGGGCGGTACGAGCAGTACTTC.